Listed below are T cell receptor beta chains from one sample, sequenced in a study of tumor and adjacent non-tumor tissue in lung cancer. MiXCR was run by TCRdb on the multiplex PCR reads, yielding one entry per CDR3 protein. The repertoire has around 82,000 distinct CDR3 sequences, about 82% of them found once; the top ten carry less than 60%. The source material was distant non-tumor lung tissue. These receptors were taken from a man between 60 and 75 years old with non-small cell lung cancer. Each CDR3 is given with its conserved first and last residue. D genes are given only for firm matches. Expanded clones are given a class, and other clones once, few, many or no size at all.

>TRBV20-1|TRBJ1-3|-|-
CSARDGLSQGNTIYF
TGCAGTGCTAGAGATGGATTGAGTCAGGGAAACACCATATATTTT
>TRBV5-4|TRBJ2-3|-|-
CASSLGLTENMQYF
TGTGCCAGCAGCCTCGGACTAACGGAAAATATGCAGTATTTT
>TRBV5-4|TRBJ2-1|TRBD2|-
CASSGGGSAGNEQFF
TGTGCCAGCAGCGGGGGGGGGAGCGCCGGAAATGAGCAGTTCTTC
>TRBV4-2|TRBJ2-1|TRBD2|-
CASSHELVLSGGAGYDQFF
TGTGCCAGCAGCCATGAACTGGTTTTAAGCGGGGGGGCAGGGTATGATCAGTTCTTC
>TRBV6-5|TRBJ2-7|TRBD2|once
CSSSYSSSGVTYEQYF
TGTTCCAGCAGTTACTCGTCTAGCGGTGTCACCTACGAGCAGTACTTC
>TRBV28|TRBJ2-5|-|-
CASSLEETKYF
TGTGCCAGTAGTTTGGAAGAGACCAAGTACTTC
>TRBV6-1|TRBJ2-3|TRBD2|once
CACSEASGGADTRYF
TGTGCCTGCAGTGAAGCTAGCGGGGGGGCAGATACGCGGTATTTT
>TRBV12-3/TRBV12-4|TRBJ2-3|TRBD2|-
CASSRGSGGVTWSYF
TGTGCCAGCAGTCGGGGGAGCGGGGGAGTCACGTGGTCGTATTTT
>TRBV11-2|TRBJ2-3|-|-
CASRLDRGAQKTQYF
TGTGCCAGTAGATTAGACCGGGGGGCCCAAAAAACGCAGTATTTT
>TRBV5-6|TRBJ2-3|-|-
CASSLVRGADAQYF
TGTGCCAGCAGCTTGGTACGGGGGGCAGATGCACAGTATTTT
>TRBV20-1|TRBJ2-7|TRBD2|-
CSARVAGEPDEQYF
TGCAGTGCTAGAGTAGCGGGAGAGCCTGACGAGCAGTACTTC
>TRBV11-3|TRBJ2-2|TRBD2|-
CASTPRTSGLYTGELFF
TGTGCCAGCACCCCCCGGACTAGCGGTTTATACACCGGGGAGCTGTTTTTT
>TRBV20-1|TRBJ2-1|TRBD2|-
CSLTAGGEQFF
TGCAGTCTTACCGCGGGAGGCGAGCAGTTCTTC
>TRBV7-8|TRBJ2-3|TRBD2|-
CASSNPSSGGVTDTQYF
TGTGCCAGCAGCAATCCCTCTAGCGGGGGCGTCACAGATACACAGTATTTT
>TRBV20-1|TRBJ2-7|TRBD1|many
CSARDPGQGSYEQYF
TGCAGTGCTAGAGACCCGGGACAGGGTTCCTACGAGCAGTACTTC
>TRBV11-2|TRBJ2-6|TRBD1|-
CASSLVPTDRPSGVNVLTF
TGTGCCAGCAGCTTGGTTCCAACGGACAGGCCCTCTGGGGTCAACGTCCTGACTTTC
>TRBV7-8|TRBJ2-3|-|-
CASSFWISAYTDTQYF
TGTGCCAGCAGCTTCTGGATTAGCGCCTACACAGATACGCAGTATTTT
>TRBV4-1|TRBJ1-1|-|-
CISRKEGKTEAFF
TGCATCAGCAGGAAAGAGGGGAAGACTGAAGCTTTCTTT
>TRBV11-2|TRBJ2-7|-|once
CASSLRGQHSYEQYF
TGTGCCAGCAGCCTAAGAGGACAACATTCCTACGAGCAGTACTTC
>TRBV29-1|TRBJ2-1|-|-
CSVELLAGVTEQFF
TGCAGCGTTGAGTTACTAGCCGGCGTGACTGAGCAGTTCTTC
>TRBV20-1|TRBJ2-3|-|-
CSARGGESDTQCF
TGCAGTGCCAGAGGGGGAGAAAGTGATACGCAGTGTTTT
>TRBV6-1|TRBJ2-1|TRBD1|-
CASSGRTGGNYVQFF
TGTGCCAGCAGTGGGCGGACAGGGGGTAACTATGTGCAGTTCTTC
>TRBV11-2|TRBJ1-3|TRBD1|-
CASSEQGSSSRNTICF
TGTGCCAGCAGCGAACAGGGGTCGAGCTCTAGAAACACCATATGCTTT
>TRBV4-2|TRBJ1-2|-|-
CASNQNTGRGDYGYTF
TGTGCCAGCAACCAAAACACTGGGCGGGGGGACTATGGCTACACCTTC
>TRBV20-1|TRBJ2-5|TRBD2|many
CSARDPQGGEVETQYF
TGCAGTGCTAGAGATCCCCAGGGAGGGGAAGTGGAGACCCAGTACTTC
>TRBV6-1|TRBJ1-4|-|-
CAIGRAGMSKATNEKLFF
TGTGCCATCGGACGGGCAGGGATGTCTAAAGCAACTAATGAAAAACTGTTTTTT
>TRBV20-1|TRBJ2-7|TRBD2|-
CSARVLAGGEHEQYF
TGCAGTGCTAGGGTACTAGCGGGAGGGGAACATGAGCAGTACTTC
>TRBV12-3/TRBV12-4|TRBJ2-7|-|once
CASSFRSHEQYF
TGTGCCAGCAGTTTCCGGAGTCACGAGCAGTACTTC
>TRBV24-1|TRBJ1-1|TRBD1|many
CATSDRTGIEAFF
TGTGCCACCAGTGACCGGACAGGGATTGAAGCTTTCTTT
>TRBV29-1|TRBJ2-5|-|-
CSVGLAWDETQYF
TGCAGCGTTGGATTGGCGTGGGATGAGACCCAGTACTTC
>TRBV29-1|TRBJ2-2|-|-
CSVGGVRELFF
TGCAGCGTTGGAGGAGTGAGGGAGCTGTTTTTT
>TRBV6-5|TRBJ2-6|TRBD2|-
CASSLAGASSGGKVLTF
TGTGCCAGCAGTTTAGCGGGGGCAAGCTCTGGGGGCAAGGTCCTGACTTTC
>TRBV6-5|TRBJ2-1|TRBD2|-
CASSYWGSGGSNYNEEFF
TGTGCCAGCAGTTACTGGGGTTCGGGGGGATCTAATTACAATGAGGAGTTCTTC
>TRBV20-1|TRBJ2-3|-|-
CSVGELKSTDTQYF
TGCAGTGTTGGCGAACTAAAGAGCACGGATACGCAGTATTTT
>TRBV11-2|TRBJ2-3|-|-
CASSFILEVADTHYF
TGTGCCAGCAGCTTTATCCTAGAGGTGGCAGATACGCATTATTTT
>TRBV12-3/TRBV12-4|TRBJ2-1|-|-
CASSFLQGHIRGHEQFF
TGTGCCAGCAGTTTTCTGCAGGGGCATATACGTGGCCATGAGCAGTTCTTC
>TRBV11-2|TRBJ2-1|-|few
CASSLGRAYNEQFF
TGTGCCAGCAGCCTAGGACGAGCCTACAATGAGCAGTTCTTC
>TRBV6-5|TRBJ1-5|TRBD1|once
CDSSYRGQGSPPQHF
TGTGACAGCAGCTACAGAGGACAGGGTAGTCCGCCCCAGCATTTT
>TRBV11-2|TRBJ2-5|-|-
CTSSSTWEEIQYF
TGTACCAGCAGCTCTACATGGGAAGAGATACAGTACTTC
>TRBV20-1|TRBJ2-2|-|-
CSARDPRLRGTGELFF
TGCAGTGCTAGAGATCCCAGGTTGCGAGGGACCGGGGAGCTGTTTTTT
>TRBV11-2|TRBJ2-5|TRBD1|-
CASSSGQVLETHYF
TGTGCCAGCAGCTCCGGACAGGTTCTAGAGACGCATTACTTC
>TRBV28|TRBJ2-1|-|few
CASSSYGPGKRVHEQFF
TGTGCCAGCAGTTCATATGGCCCCGGGAAGAGAGTGCATGAGCAGTTCTTC
>TRBV12-3/TRBV12-4|TRBJ1-1|-|-
CATRATTENTEAFF
TGTGCCACCAGAGCGACCACGGAGAACACTGAAGCTTTCTTT
>TRBV7-8|TRBJ2-5|-|few
CASSLENLYQETQYF
TGTGCCAGCAGCTTAGAGAACTTGTACCAAGAGACCCAGTACTTC